The clone carrying this T cell receptor (beta chain) was recorded once. Repertoires were generated with immunoSEQ multiplex PCR, while TCRdb's copy carries only in-frame clones and drops some. The profile shows about 250,000 clones, more than 75% of them singletons. Germline V lookup: CDR1 MDHEN, CDR2 SYDVKM. Trimming took off 3 bases at V and 1 base at J, with 10 bases between the two ends. This CDR3 has 15 residues. The record originates from a study of blood T cell repertoires in COVID-19. In the study overall: COVID-19 samples collected from the United States, Italy and Spain covered acute and convalescent phases.

J is TRBJ1-5 and V is TRBV28; TRBD1 is a possible D gene (5 bases). The source material was peripheral blood. The clonotype was recovered from a woman aged 55-69 years who had recovered from COVID-19. The CDR3 loop is CASSFFQGSNQPQHF. As DNA, the CDR3 is TGTGCCAGCAGTTTTTTCCAGGGCAGCAATCAGCCCCAGCATTTT.